The next 15 T cell receptor beta chains were all read from a single sample in a study of cytomegalovirus exposure and HLA in healthy donors. With 60 Vbeta and 13 Jbeta primers, the PCR was carried out. Method: immunoSEQ multiplex PCR; TCRdb's copy keeps in-frame clones and lacks some. The sample has 150,000 or so clones, roughly three quarters seen once. The source material was PBMCs. The source of these receptors is a man younger than 30 in good health and CMV-seropositive.

This rearrangement joins TRBV11-3 to TRBJ2-5, with TRBD2 identical over 9 bases. With 1 base clipped from V and 3 bases from J, the junction kept 9 bases outside the gene matches. This CDR3 has 17 amino acids. The germline V gene encodes CDR1 SGHNT and CDR2 YENEEA. This CDR3 reads CASSLGLAGPSEETQYF. CDR3 nucleotides: TGTGCCAGCAGCTTAGGCCTAGCGGGGCCCTCCGAAGAGACCCAGTACTTC.

The CDR3 loop is CASSLGGGRGPNTEAFF. The CDR3, as DNA: TGTGCCAGCAGCTTGGGTGGGGGCAGGGGGCCGAACACTGAAGCTTTCTTT. V and J are TRBV5-4 and TRBJ1-1; 8 bases match TRBD1. Germline loops: CDR1 SGHNT, CDR2 YYREEE (reference sequence). Unmatched junction bases numbered 8, after V lost 0 bases and J lost 1 base. The CDR3 has 17 residues.

The chain joins TRBV5-4 to TRBJ1-1; TRBD1 matches 9 bases. Looked up from germline, CDR1 is SGHNT and CDR2 is YYREEE (reference sequence). The CDR3 contains 14 residues. V gave up 9 bases and J gave up 5 bases; unmatched junction bases: 11. The CDR3 DNA follows: TGTGCCACTCAACCGGGACAGGGCTGGACTGAAGCTTTCTTT. Encoded protein: CATQPGQGWTEAFF.

The chain joins TRBV28 to TRBJ1-6; unclear D gene. V was clipped by 7 bases and J by 6 bases, with 22 bases between them. CDR3 length equals 17 residues. Looked up from germline, CDR1 is MDHEN and CDR2 is SYDVKM. CDR3 nucleotides: TGTGCCAGCACCCCTTCCGGGGAAATGGGAGGTAATTCACCCCTCCACTTT. It specifies CASTPSGEMGGNSPLHF.

The genes are TRBV28 and TRBJ2-5; 7 bases are shared with TRBD1. CDR3 length equals 15 residues. CDR1 MDHEN and CDR2 SYDVKM come from the germline V gene. After removal of 4 bases from V and 4 bases from J, the junction contained 9 bases not matched to a gene. CDR3 sequence: CASSSYRGLGETQYF. CDR3 sequence (DNA): TGTGCCAGCAGTTCGTACAGGGGCCTCGGAGAGACCCAGTACTTC.

The V call is TRBV4-2, the J call TRBJ2-3; 11 bases fit TRBD2. The germline gives CDR1 LGHNA, CDR2 YNFKEQ. CDR3 length: 16 amino acids. J lost 3 bases, V lost 1 base, and 3 bases had no gene match. The CDR3 DNA is TGTGCCAGCAGCCAAGGCCTAGCGGGGGGAACAGATACGCAGTATTTT. Residues: CASSQGLAGGTDTQYF.

In its sample, this clone was seen a few times. Other nucleotide sequences from this sample produce the same CDR3. The chain uses TRBV18 and TRBJ1-1; D remains ambiguous. CDR1 and CDR2 from the germline V gene are KGHSH and LQKENI. The CDR3 sequence is 13 residues long. V was pared by 2 bases and J by 1 base, with 5 bases between. CDR3 sequence: CASSPGQNTEAFF. In DNA, the CDR3 is TGTGCCAGCTCACCAGGCCAGAACACTGAAGCTTTCTTT.

This clone was seen a few times. The V and J genes are TRBV28 and TRBJ1-2, with D possibly being TRBD1 (6 bases). Germline CDR1 reads MDHEN; CDR2 reads SYDVKM. V lost 3 bases and J 0 bases, leaving 8 bases between the germline ends. The CDR3 has 14 amino acids. CDR3 nucleotide sequence: TGTGCCAGCAGTTTGGGGACAACTAACTATGGCTACACCTTC. Its translation: CASSLGTTNYGYTF.

The chain employs TRBV2 and TRBJ1-1; a possible D gene is TRBD1 (6 bases). Trimming took 8 bases from V and 3 from J, leaving 28 bases between them. Germline V gene sequence: CDR1 SNHLY, CDR2 FYNNEI. The CDR3 is made up of 18 amino acids. The chain's CDR3 is CASPWGQGMEVWDTEAFF. The CDR3 bases are TGTGCCAGCCCTTGGGGGCAGGGAATGGAAGTTTGGGACACTGAAGCTTTCTTT.

This chain links TRBV30 with TRBJ2-5; tentatively, D is TRBD2 (5 bases). Trimming shortened V by 1 base and J by 7 bases, and 10 bases separated the two germline ends. This CDR3 has 12 amino acids. Germline assignment: CDR1 GTSNPN and CDR2 SVGIG (reference sequence). In DNA form, the CDR3 reads TGTGCCTGGAGTGGGACGGCGGGGACCCAGTACTTC. Protein: CAWSGTAGTQYF.

The V call is TRBV29-1, the J call TRBJ1-1, with D unresolved. The CDR3 covers 12 residues. V lost 4 bases and J lost 0, with 6 bases in between. The germline gives CDR1 SQVTM, CDR2 ANQGSEA. The chain's CDR3 is CSVAHLNTEAFF. The CDR3 DNA follows: TGCAGCGTTGCCCATTTGAACACTGAAGCTTTCTTT.

This sequence joins TRBV6-6 and TRBJ2-3; TRBD2 is a possible D gene (6 bases). The germline V gene has CDR1 MNHNY and CDR2 SVGAGI (reference sequence). V lost 7 bases and J lost 2, with 13 bases in between. The CDR3 is made up of 14 amino acids. The CDR3 here is CASTTAGITDTQYF. CDR3 DNA sequence: TGTGCCAGCACCACGGCGGGAATCACAGATACGCAGTATTTT.

The chain links TRBV6-1 to TRBJ2-3, with D uncertain. CDR3 length: 14 amino acids. Germline V lookup: CDR1 MNHNS, CDR2 SASEGT. V was trimmed by 2 bases and J by 0 bases, leaving 6 bases between them. The CDR3 sequence is CASSESRSTDTQYF. The CDR3 DNA sequence: TGTGCCAGCAGTGAATCACGGAGCACAGATACGCAGTATTTT.

This clone was seen a handful of times. This sequence joins TRBV14 and TRBJ2-7, with 8 bases that match TRBD1. Looked up from germline, CDR1 is SGHDN and CDR2 is FVKESK. The CDR3 is made up of 15 amino acids. Trimming cost V 1 base and J 6 bases; bases outside gene matches: 8. DNA for the CDR3: TGTGCCAGCAGCCAAGTGCGTTCAGGGGGCGGCGAGCAGTACGTC. This codes for CASSQVRSGGGEQYV.

The chain uses TRBV7-8 and TRBJ1-1; D ambiguous. CDR3 size: 13 residues. In germline, CDR1 is SGHVS, CDR2 FQNEAQ. Trimming took off 8 bases at V and 4 bases at J, with 14 bases between the two ends. CDR3 in DNA: TGTGCCAGCCACCCCGGAACGGGCACTGAAGCTTTCTTT. Its protein product is CASHPGTGTEAFF. The complete variable domain, with remaining parts taken from reference TRBV7-8 and TRBJ1-1, reads GAGVSQSPRYKVAKRGQDVALRCDPISGHVSLFWYQQALGQGPEFLTYFQNEAQLDKSGLPSDRFFAERPEGSVSTLKIQRTQQEDSAVYLCASHPGTGTEAFFGQGTRLTVV.